Sequencing of this T cell receptor beta chain was carried out in a study of T-cell memory formation after mild COVID-19. As for the study in general: Most TCR clusters belonged to a single donor.

TCRdb independently ran MiXCR on the 5' RACE reads; one entry per CDR3 protein. Among about 340,000 distinct CDR3 sequences listed, approximately 15% were seen once. This clonotype has just a few counts. Its antigen remains unknown. J lost 5 bases, V lost 6 bases, and 5 bases had no gene match. The CDR3 has 14 amino acids. Germline assignment: CDR1 LNHDA and CDR2 SQIVND (reference sequence). General study findings and limits: Clones contracting over day 15 to 85 were CD4/CD8 balanced, with later expanders leaning CD4+. Researchers found some responding clones in pre-infection memory, a sign that cross-reactive memory joined.

The TCR comes from a man in his late teens or twenties who had mild COVID-19 (a few samples of this study predate the infection). Cell type and time point are not known. The chain employs TRBV19 and TRBJ2-3; 10 positions agree with TRBD1. The sample was PBMCs or a T cell subset sorted from them (not recorded which). The CDR3, as DNA: TGTGCCAGTAGCCTCGGGACAGGGGTAGATACGCAGTATTTT. Translating gives CASSLGTGVDTQYF.